This T cell receptor (beta chain) was documented in a study of CD8 T cells in ankylosing spondylitis (dated by TCRdb to between 2016 and 2019). Study-level background: The study set out to find disease-linked TCR variants by profiling T cell receptor beta repertoires in ankylosing spondylitis patients and healthy donors. In total, the full study cohort was made up of some 110 healthy donors and 25 ankylosing spondylitis patients. Samples of peripheral blood were taken, and for ankylosing spondylitis patients, synovial fluid was collected as well. General findings and caveats noted by the study authors: Some motif variants were previously reported in synovial fluid and blood of reactive arthritis patients, suggesting common disease-initiation mechanisms. The disease-linked clones were reported to be significantly enriched in matched synovial fluid samples from ankylosing spondylitis patients. Blood from ankylosing spondylitis patients appeared to be characterized by a TCR beta motif composed of several highly homologous amino acid variants. The disease-linked clones had a CD8+ phenotype and were found at relatively low frequencies in peripheral blood.

This clonotype was seen repeatedly, ten times or more. This clone's antigen is unknown. One base away there is no much larger clone; base qualities are not given. Sequenced on an Illumina HiSeq 2500. Quantitative 5'-RACE with molecular barcodes was used to prepare TCR beta libraries. The published analysis was carried out like this. A new computational method based on a probabilistic model of VDJ rearrangement was used to identify disease-linked TCR variants. TCRdb took the public reads, trimmed them with fastp at Q25, ran MiXCR for clone calling and kept in-frame beta chains. Identical CDR3 protein sequences are pooled into one entry, listed with their most common genes and DNA. TCRdb's processing, not the study's, gives the V and J calls here. For this sample the table gives about 480,000 distinct CDR3 sequences, of which 17% were detected only once. The top ten constitute 0.85% to 1.3% of the sample.

CDR1 SGHTA and CDR2 FQGNSA were looked up in the germline V gene. The CDR3 holds 16 amino acids from the cysteine to the phenylalanine. Left in the record is the CDR3 DNA by itself, 48 bases read in frame from the first base. Trimmed from V: 4 bases; trimmed from J: 7 bases; junction bases lacking a gene match: 9. The sample consisted of blood, either unsorted or a sorted T cell fraction (not recorded which). The rearrangement joined TRBV7-2 to TRBJ2-1, and 11 bases in between align with TRBD2. This sequence was found in a male donor with ankylosing spondylitis. The DNA sequence follows: TGTGCCAGCAGCTACATAGCGGGAGGGACTTGGAATGAGCAGTTCTTC. It translates as CASSYIAGGTWNEQFF.